Listed below are T cell receptor beta chains from one sample, sequenced in a study of read filtering for tumor transcriptome and immune sequencing. TCRdb called the reads again in MiXCR, with one record for every CDR3 protein. The sample shows 75,000 to 95,000 distinct CDR3 sequences, around a fifth of them seen only once. Sequencing was carried out using a population of CD138-negative cells sorted from bone marrow. These receptors all come from a donor aged 40 or over with multiple myeloma. Both conserved end residues are part of each CDR3. Each record gives: D gene, clone size, V gene, J gene, CDR3 DNA, CDR3 protein. A D gene is named only where the DNA matches it firmly. The size entry is marked missing in some rows and otherwise reads once, few, many or a size class.

d_gene: NA; abundance: few; v_gene: TRBV28; j_gene: TRBJ1-2; CDR3nt: TGTGCCAGCAGCCCCAGGGGCTATGGCTACACCTTC; CDR3aa: CASSPRGYGYTF
d_gene: NA; abundance: many; v_gene: TRBV20-1; j_gene: TRBJ2-1; CDR3nt: TGCAGTGCTGAAGACGGGTACTACAATGAGCAGTTCTTC; CDR3aa: CSAEDGYYNEQFF
d_gene: NA; abundance: NA; v_gene: TRBV7-9; j_gene: TRBJ2-5; CDR3nt: TGTGCCAGCAGCTTAAGGGGGGAGACCCAGTACTTC; CDR3aa: CASSLRGETQYF
d_gene: NA; abundance: few; v_gene: TRBV27; j_gene: TRBJ1-5; CDR3nt: TGTGCCAGCAGTTTATCAGGGGATAGCAATCAGCCCCAGCATTTT; CDR3aa: CASSLSGDSNQPQHF
d_gene: TRBD1; abundance: many; v_gene: TRBV3-1; j_gene: TRBJ1-1; CDR3nt: TGTGCCAGCAGCCACGTCGGGACAGGACGAGCTTTCTTT; CDR3aa: CASSHVGTGRAFF
d_gene: NA; abundance: many; v_gene: TRBV28; j_gene: TRBJ1-5; CDR3nt: TGTGCCAGCCTTTTGAGTGGATATAGCAATCAGCCCCAGCATTTT; CDR3aa: CASLLSGYSNQPQHF
d_gene: NA; abundance: many; v_gene: TRBV5-1; j_gene: TRBJ2-3; CDR3nt: TGCGCCAGCAGCTTGCCCAATGGGGATACGCAGTATTTT; CDR3aa: CASSLPNGDTQYF
d_gene: TRBD2; abundance: many; v_gene: TRBV14; j_gene: TRBJ2-1; CDR3nt: TGTGCCAGCAGCCAAGTGAACCGGGGGGGCAGGAATGAGCAGTTCTTC; CDR3aa: CASSQVNRGGRNEQFF
d_gene: NA; abundance: many; v_gene: TRBV28; j_gene: TRBJ1-2; CDR3nt: TGTGCCAGCAGTTTACGTCCAGGTTCGCCTCATGGCTACACCTTC; CDR3aa: CASSLRPGSPHGYTF
d_gene: TRBD2; abundance: few; v_gene: TRBV6-5; j_gene: TRBJ2-1; CDR3nt: TGTGCCAGCAGCCGCGGGCTAGCGGGGGCCCTTTTTATTTCCTACAATGAGCAGTTCTTC; CDR3aa: CASSRGLAGALFISYNEQFF
d_gene: NA; abundance: many; v_gene: TRBV15; j_gene: TRBJ1-5; CDR3nt: TGTGCCACCAGCAGAGATCAATTGGGAGGGGCAGGATCCCAGCCCCAGCATTTT; CDR3aa: CATSRDQLGGAGSQPQHF
d_gene: NA; abundance: few; v_gene: TRBV14; j_gene: TRBJ2-7; CDR3nt: TGTGCCAGCAGCAAAGGACCGTCCATAGCCGAGCAGTACTTC; CDR3aa: CASSKGPSIAEQYF
d_gene: TRBD1; abundance: NA; v_gene: TRBV20-1; j_gene: TRBJ1-5; CDR3nt: TGCAGTGCTGTCACAGGGGATCAGCCCCAGCATTTT; CDR3aa: CSAVTGDQPQHF
d_gene: NA; abundance: NA; v_gene: TRBV27; j_gene: TRBJ2-4; CDR3nt: TGTGCCAGCAGTTCTCCGGGGCTTGCCGAAAACATTCAGTACTTC; CDR3aa: CASSSPGLAENIQYF
d_gene: TRBD1; abundance: many; v_gene: TRBV28; j_gene: TRBJ2-4; CDR3nt: TGTGCCAGCAGCGGACAGGCGATAGCCAAAAACATTCAGTACTTC; CDR3aa: CASSGQAIAKNIQYF
d_gene: TRBD1; abundance: many; v_gene: TRBV28; j_gene: TRBJ2-2; CDR3nt: TGTGCCAGCAGGTCCGGGACAGGGGATCCCGGGGAGCTGTTTTTT; CDR3aa: CASRSGTGDPGELFF
d_gene: NA; abundance: many; v_gene: TRBV5-1; j_gene: TRBJ1-1; CDR3nt: TGCGCCAGCAATTTTCTGGAGGGCACTGAAGCTTTCTTT; CDR3aa: CASNFLEGTEAFF
d_gene: TRBD1; abundance: NA; v_gene: TRBV5-8; j_gene: TRBJ1-1; CDR3nt: TGTGCCAGCAGCTTTCCCGGGACAGCGAACACCGAAGCTTTCTTT; CDR3aa: CASSFPGTANTEAFF
d_gene: NA; abundance: NA; v_gene: TRBV7-9; j_gene: TRBJ1-1; CDR3nt: TGTGCCAGCAGCTTAGAGCTTTCCACTGAAGCTTTCTTT; CDR3aa: CASSLELSTEAFF
d_gene: NA; abundance: many; v_gene: TRBV5-1; j_gene: TRBJ2-3; CDR3nt: TGCGCCAGCAGCACCACAGATACGCAGTATTTT; CDR3aa: CASSTTDTQYF
d_gene: NA; abundance: many; v_gene: TRBV11-2; j_gene: TRBJ1-1; CDR3nt: TGTGCCAGCAGCTTAGGGGGCGTAATGGGCACTGAAGCTTTCTTT; CDR3aa: CASSLGGVMGTEAFF
d_gene: TRBD1; abundance: many; v_gene: TRBV28; j_gene: TRBJ2-1; CDR3nt: TGTGCCAGCAGTCCTGCAGACAGGGACAATGAGCAGTTCTTC; CDR3aa: CASSPADRDNEQFF
d_gene: TRBD1; abundance: many; v_gene: TRBV29-1; j_gene: TRBJ1-2; CDR3nt: TGCAGCGTTCGGGACAGATCTAACTATGGCTACACCTTC; CDR3aa: CSVRDRSNYGYTF
d_gene: TRBD2; abundance: few; v_gene: TRBV5-1; j_gene: TRBJ2-5; CDR3nt: TGCGCCAGCAGCTTGGAGCGGGGGGCTCAGGAGACCCAGTACTTC; CDR3aa: CASSLERGAQETQYF
d_gene: NA; abundance: many; v_gene: TRBV7-6; j_gene: TRBJ2-7; CDR3nt: TGTGCCAGCAGCTTAGACCCAGGGCGCTACGAGCAGTACTTC; CDR3aa: CASSLDPGRYEQYF
d_gene: NA; abundance: many; v_gene: TRBV28; j_gene: TRBJ1-1; CDR3nt: TGTGCCAGCATTGACACTGAAGCTTTCTTT; CDR3aa: CASIDTEAFF
d_gene: NA; abundance: many; v_gene: TRBV2; j_gene: TRBJ2-5; CDR3nt: TGTGCCAGCAAGGTAGAAGAGACCCAGTACTTC; CDR3aa: CASKVEETQYF
d_gene: NA; abundance: NA; v_gene: TRBV28; j_gene: TRBJ1-1; CDR3nt: TGTGCCAGCAGAACCCCCGAGAGGGGGGCAACTGAAGCTTTCTTT; CDR3aa: CASRTPERGATEAFF
d_gene: NA; abundance: many; v_gene: TRBV20-1; j_gene: TRBJ2-1; CDR3nt: TGCAGTGCTAGCCGGACCAGGGCCAATGAGCAGTTCTTC; CDR3aa: CSASRTRANEQFF
d_gene: NA; abundance: many; v_gene: TRBV25-1; j_gene: TRBJ2-1; CDR3nt: TGTGCCAGCAGGGGGCCCTTACAGGGAAATGAGCAGTTCTTC; CDR3aa: CASRGPLQGNEQFF
d_gene: NA; abundance: NA; v_gene: TRBV5-1; j_gene: TRBJ2-3; CDR3nt: TGCGCCAGCAGCTTGGTAGGACGGACGAACACAGATACGCAGTATTTT; CDR3aa: CASSLVGRTNTDTQYF
d_gene: NA; abundance: many; v_gene: TRBV14; j_gene: TRBJ2-2; CDR3nt: TGTGCCAGCAGCCTCTCGGGGGTTGGGGAGCTGTTTTTT; CDR3aa: CASSLSGVGELFF
d_gene: NA; abundance: NA; v_gene: TRBV12-3/TRBV12-4; j_gene: TRBJ1-4; CDR3nt: TGTGCCAGCAGTAAAACAGGGCATCCGTTTTATTTT; CDR3aa: CASSKTGHPFYF
d_gene: NA; abundance: many; v_gene: TRBV7-9; j_gene: TRBJ1-1; CDR3nt: TGTGCCAGCAGCCCTCAAGAGGGCACTGAAGCTTTCTTT; CDR3aa: CASSPQEGTEAFF
d_gene: NA; abundance: few; v_gene: TRBV5-8; j_gene: TRBJ2-7; CDR3nt: TGTGCCAGCAGCTTCCGGGACGACTCCTACGAGCAGTACTTC; CDR3aa: CASSFRDDSYEQYF
d_gene: NA; abundance: many; v_gene: TRBV5-5; j_gene: TRBJ2-1; CDR3nt: TGTGCCAGCAGTGGAGGGGGATCAGGTGAGCAGTTCTTC; CDR3aa: CASSGGGSGEQFF
d_gene: TRBD1; abundance: NA; v_gene: TRBV28; j_gene: TRBJ2-7; CDR3nt: TGTGCCAGCACCACAACCGGGACAGGGGCCTACGAGCAGTACTTC; CDR3aa: CASTTTGTGAYEQYF
d_gene: TRBD1; abundance: few; v_gene: TRBV6-2/TRBV6-3; j_gene: TRBJ2-3; CDR3nt: TGTGCCGGATCAAGACAGGGTACAGATACGCAGTATTTT; CDR3aa: CAGSRQGTDTQYF
d_gene: NA; abundance: few; v_gene: TRBV5-1; j_gene: TRBJ1-5; CDR3nt: TGCGCCAGCAGTGAATACGGATATAGCAATCAGCCCCAGCATTTT; CDR3aa: CASSEYGYSNQPQHF
d_gene: NA; abundance: many; v_gene: TRBV28; j_gene: TRBJ2-1; CDR3nt: TGTGCCAGCCTCGGGTCCAGGGAAGGCAATGAGCAGTTCTTC; CDR3aa: CASLGSREGNEQFF
d_gene: NA; abundance: NA; v_gene: TRBV28; j_gene: TRBJ1-5; CDR3nt: TGTTCCAGCAGTCCGGGTGGAACAGGGCAGCCCCAGCATTTT; CDR3aa: CSSSPGGTGQPQHF
d_gene: TRBD2; abundance: many; v_gene: TRBV5-1; j_gene: TRBJ2-1; CDR3nt: TGCGCCAGCAGCTTTGGCGGGGGGGACGATGAGCAGTTCTTC; CDR3aa: CASSFGGGDDEQFF
d_gene: TRBD1; abundance: many; v_gene: TRBV6-1; j_gene: TRBJ2-7; CDR3nt: TGTGCCAGCAGTGACCCGGGACAGGGGCTTGAGGAGCAGTACTTC; CDR3aa: CASSDPGQGLEEQYF
d_gene: NA; abundance: NA; v_gene: TRBV5-8; j_gene: TRBJ1-5; CDR3nt: TGTGCCAGCAGTACAGGGCCGGCGCCGCCCCAGCATTTT; CDR3aa: CASSTGPAPPQHF
d_gene: NA; abundance: NA; v_gene: TRBV11-2; j_gene: TRBJ2-7; CDR3nt: TGTGCCAGCAGCTCGACACAGGGATACGAGCAGTACTTC; CDR3aa: CASSSTQGYEQYF
d_gene: NA; abundance: many; v_gene: TRBV29-1; j_gene: TRBJ2-1; CDR3nt: TGCAGCGTTCCGTCCGGGACGACCGAGCTTGGGAATGAGCAGTTCTTC; CDR3aa: CSVPSGTTELGNEQFF
d_gene: TRBD1; abundance: many; v_gene: TRBV7-9; j_gene: TRBJ1-1; CDR3nt: TGTGCCAGCAGAGATACAGGGGGCGGAACTGAAGCTTTCTTT; CDR3aa: CASRDTGGGTEAFF
d_gene: TRBD2; abundance: many; v_gene: TRBV15; j_gene: TRBJ2-3; CDR3nt: TGTGCCACCAGCAGAGAGGGGGGGAGGAATACGCAGTATTTT; CDR3aa: CATSREGGRNTQYF
d_gene: TRBD1; abundance: many; v_gene: TRBV11-2; j_gene: TRBJ2-1; CDR3nt: TGTGCCAGCAGCAGATCCGGGACAGCGAGCAATGAGCAGTTCTTC; CDR3aa: CASSRSGTASNEQFF
d_gene: NA; abundance: few; v_gene: TRBV28; j_gene: TRBJ1-1; CDR3nt: TGTGCCAGCAAGGGCTTTGAGGGACACAGTAACACTGAAGCTTTCTTT; CDR3aa: CASKGFEGHSNTEAFF
d_gene: NA; abundance: many; v_gene: TRBV7-9; j_gene: TRBJ2-7; CDR3nt: TGTGCCAGCAGCTCAAAGGGACTTAACTACGAGCAGTACTTC; CDR3aa: CASSSKGLNYEQYF
d_gene: TRBD2; abundance: few; v_gene: TRBV7-9; j_gene: TRBJ2-5; CDR3nt: TGTGCCAGCAGCCGTAGCGGGGATACGGAGACCCAGTACTTC; CDR3aa: CASSRSGDTETQYF
d_gene: NA; abundance: NA; v_gene: TRBV3-1; j_gene: TRBJ1-3; CDR3nt: TGTGCCAGCAGCCGACAGCCTACCTCTGGAAACACCATATATTTT; CDR3aa: CASSRQPTSGNTIYF
d_gene: NA; abundance: NA; v_gene: TRBV6-2/TRBV6-3; j_gene: TRBJ2-7; CDR3nt: TGTGCCAGCAGTTACCCTGACTACCTGAGCTCCTACGAGCAGTACTTC; CDR3aa: CASSYPDYLSSYEQYF